This paragraph reports one TCR beta chain. Its specificity is unknown. These data come from a study of response to subunit inactivated influenza vaccine. Study conclusions and caveats: Few additional T cells are recruited per seasonal influenza vaccination, authors suggested.

CDR3 length: 15 amino acids. V gave up 5 bases and J gave up 4 bases; unmatched junction bases: 9. Per the germline V gene, CDR1 is SGHVS and CDR2 is FQNEAQ. TCRdb reprocessed the RT-PCR reads via MiXCR and lists one record per CDR3 protein. The sample consists of some 600,000 distinct CDR3 sequences, approximately 14% of them appearing once. This material consisted of PBMCs from blood, taken roughly 15 days before vaccination. This chain links TRBV7-8 with TRBJ2-5; the match to TRBD2 covers 8 bases. The clonotype originates from a man aged 50 or older who received an inactivated influenza vaccine. The CDR3 loop reads CASSPRPSGRETQYF. The CDR3 nucleotides are TGTGCCAGCAGCCCCCGCCCCAGCGGGAGAGAGACCCAGTACTTC.